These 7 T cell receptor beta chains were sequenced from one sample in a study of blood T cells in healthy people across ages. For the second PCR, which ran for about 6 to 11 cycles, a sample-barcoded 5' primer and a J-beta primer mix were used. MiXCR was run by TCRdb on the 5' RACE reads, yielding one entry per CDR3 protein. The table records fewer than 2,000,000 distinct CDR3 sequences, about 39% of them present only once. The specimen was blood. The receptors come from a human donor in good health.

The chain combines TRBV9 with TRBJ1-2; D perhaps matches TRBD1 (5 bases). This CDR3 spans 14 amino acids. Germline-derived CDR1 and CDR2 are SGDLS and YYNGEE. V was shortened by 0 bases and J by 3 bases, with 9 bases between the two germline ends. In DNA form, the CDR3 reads TGTGCCAGCAGCGTAGCTCCAGGGCACTATGGCTACACCTTC. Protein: CASSVAPGHYGYTF.

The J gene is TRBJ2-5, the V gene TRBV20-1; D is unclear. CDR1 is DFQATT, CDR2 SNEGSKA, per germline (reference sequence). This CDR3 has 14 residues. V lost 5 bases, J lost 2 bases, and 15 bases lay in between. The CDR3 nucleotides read TGCAGTGCTTATCAGGCTGCGATTCAAGAGACCCAGTACTTC. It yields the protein CSAYQAAIQETQYF.

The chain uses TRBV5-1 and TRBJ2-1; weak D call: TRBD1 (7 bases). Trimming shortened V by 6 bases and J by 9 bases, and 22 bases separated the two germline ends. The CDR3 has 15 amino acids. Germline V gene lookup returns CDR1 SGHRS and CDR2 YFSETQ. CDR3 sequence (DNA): TGCGCCAGCACCCGCGGAGGGGGCGCGAGGAGTGAGCAGTTCTTC. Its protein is CASTRGGGARSEQFF.

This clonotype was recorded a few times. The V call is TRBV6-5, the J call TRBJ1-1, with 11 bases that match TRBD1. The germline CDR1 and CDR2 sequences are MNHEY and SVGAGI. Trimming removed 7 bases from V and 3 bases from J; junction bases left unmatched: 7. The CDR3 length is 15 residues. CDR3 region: CASTTGTGGYTEAFF. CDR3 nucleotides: TGTGCCAGCACCACCGGGACAGGGGGGTACACTGAAGCTTTCTTT.

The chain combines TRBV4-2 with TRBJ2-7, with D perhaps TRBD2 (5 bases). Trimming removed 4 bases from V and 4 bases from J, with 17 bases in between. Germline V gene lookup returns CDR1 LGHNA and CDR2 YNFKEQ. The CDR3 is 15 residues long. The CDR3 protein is CASSPDLNSQYEQYF. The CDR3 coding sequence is TGTGCCAGCAGCCCGGACTTAAACTCCCAGTACGAGCAGTACTTC.

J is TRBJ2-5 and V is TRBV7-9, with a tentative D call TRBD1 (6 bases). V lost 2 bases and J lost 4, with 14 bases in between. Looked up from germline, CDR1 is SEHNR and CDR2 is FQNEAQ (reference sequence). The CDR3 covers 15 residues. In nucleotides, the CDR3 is TGTGCCAGCAGCTTAAGGCCAGGGGATGGAGAGACCCAGTACTTC. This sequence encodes CASSLRPGDGETQYF.

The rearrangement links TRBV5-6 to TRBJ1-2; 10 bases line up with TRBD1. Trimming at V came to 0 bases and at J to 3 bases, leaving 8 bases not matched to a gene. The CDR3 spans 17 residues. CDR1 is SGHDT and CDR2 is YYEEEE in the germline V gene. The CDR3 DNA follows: TGTGCCAGCAGCTTGGTCCTCCGGGACAGGGGCGACTATGGCTACACCTTC. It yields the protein CASSLVLRDRGDYGYTF.